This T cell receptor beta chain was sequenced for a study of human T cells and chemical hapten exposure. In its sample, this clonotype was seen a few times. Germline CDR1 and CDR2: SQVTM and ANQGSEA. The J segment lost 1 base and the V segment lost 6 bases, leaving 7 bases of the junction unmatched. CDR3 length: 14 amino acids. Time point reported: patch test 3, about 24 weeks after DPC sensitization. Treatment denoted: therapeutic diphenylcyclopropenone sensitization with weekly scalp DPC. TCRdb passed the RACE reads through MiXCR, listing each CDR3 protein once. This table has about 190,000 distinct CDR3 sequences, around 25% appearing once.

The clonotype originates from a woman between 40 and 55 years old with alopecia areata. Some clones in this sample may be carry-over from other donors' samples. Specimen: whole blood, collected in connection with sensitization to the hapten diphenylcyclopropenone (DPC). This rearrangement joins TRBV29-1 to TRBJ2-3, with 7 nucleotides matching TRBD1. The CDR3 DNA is TGCAGCGTCAACAGGGGCGGCGGCACAGATACGCAGTATTTT. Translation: CSVNRGGGTDTQYF.